This T cell receptor (beta chain) was found in a study of blood T cell repertoires in COVID-19. Whole-study context: Donors in the United States, Italy and Spain gave samples during acute or convalescent COVID-19. The analysed material was cDNA or gDNA that came from T cells, B-cell-depleted T cells, or PBMCs.

Profiling relied on immunoSEQ multiplex PCR, and the TCRdb table lists in-frame clones only, not all of them. In the table there are a few hundred thousand clones, roughly 86% of which are singletons. What was sequenced was peripheral blood. The clonotype originates from a woman in her forties or fifties who had recovered from COVID-19.

CDR3 sequence reads: CASSEWDSRGKDTQYF. The CDR3 DNA sequence: TGTGCCAGCAGTGAATGGGACAGTAGGGGGAAAGATACGCAGTATTTT. The chain carries TRBV25-1 and TRBJ2-3; the match to TRBD1 covers 7 bases. The V gene's germline CDR1 is MGHDK and CDR2 SYGVNS. V lost 1 base, J lost 5 bases, and 9 bases stayed unmatched. This CDR3 is 16 amino acids long.